The 26 T cell receptor beta chains listed next were all sequenced from one sample in a study of memory CD4+ T cells and cytomegalovirus serostatus. The sort gate was single viable CD3+CD4+CD8-CD45RO+ cells for memory CD4+ T cells. Assay used: immunoSEQ multiplex PCR; TCRdb lists only in-frame clones, some missing. Found here are 40,000 to 50,000 clones, 70% to 75% of them singletons; the top ten hold 1.2%. The sequenced sample consisted of memory CD4+ T cells from blood. The source is an adult in good health and CMV-seropositive.

The J gene is TRBJ1-2, the V gene TRBV7-3; 10 bases align to TRBD1. The V segment lost 5 bases and the J segment 4 bases; nucleotides outside the gene matches: 7. There are 15 residues in the CDR3. CDR1 and CDR2 from the germline V gene are SGHTA and FQGTGA. CDR3 in DNA: TGTGCCAGCAGCCGCGGACAGGGGGATGTCTATGGCTACACCTTC. Translation gives CASSRGQGDVYGYTF.

The chain carries TRBV5-1 and TRBJ1-5, with D possibly TRBD1 on 6 matching bases. The CDR3 is 16 amino acids. The V end was cut by 4 bases, the J end by 5 bases, with 19 bases between. Germline V gene lookup returns CDR1 SGHRS and CDR2 YFSETQ. This chain's CDR3 is CASSPTGATRDQPQHF. For the CDR3, the DNA is TGCGCCAGCAGCCCCACGGGGGCGACGAGGGATCAGCCCCAGCATTTT.

This clone was seen a handful of times. V gene TRBV4-1 combines with J gene TRBJ2-3; D is ambiguous. Per germline, CDR1 MGHRA and CDR2 YSYEKL. The CDR3 sequence is 13 residues long. Trimming removed 4 bases at V and 4 bases at J, with 9 bases between. The CDR3 bases are TGCGCCAGCAGCCTGTCATTAGCAGATACGCAGTATTTT. The encoded protein is CASSLSLADTQYF.

The chain is built from TRBV7-2 and TRBJ1-2, with 8 positions matching TRBD1. The CDR3 covers 16 residues. V gave up 1 base and J gave up 4 bases; unmatched junction bases: 8. The germline CDR1 and CDR2 sequences are SGHTA and FQGNSA. The CDR3 loop is CASSLGRTGTTYGYTF. The CDR3 DNA sequence: TGTGCCAGCAGCTTAGGACGGACAGGGACTACCTATGGCTACACCTTC.

The chain uses TRBV10-1 and TRBJ2-3, with 10 bases that match TRBD2. Germline lookup yields CDR1 WNHNN and CDR2 SYGVQD (reference sequence). Germline trimming cut 0 bases from V and 2 bases from J; bases unmatched to any gene: 11. This CDR3 has 19 residues. The CDR3 nucleotides are TGCGCCAGCAGTGAGTCGATCGTGCTAGCGGGGGACTACACAGATACGCAGTATTTT. Encoded protein: CASSESIVLAGDYTDTQYF.

The rearrangement joins TRBV2 to TRBJ1-3, with D unclear. CDR3 size: 16 residues. V was trimmed by 1 base and J by 0 bases, leaving 10 bases between them. The germline gives CDR1 SNHLY, CDR2 FYNNEI. Here the CDR3 DNA reads TGTGCCAGCAGTGAAGTTAGACGTAGCTCTGGAAACACCATATATTTT. Residues: CASSEVRRSSGNTIYF.

This clone was found once. The chain links TRBV10-1 to TRBJ2-2, with a weak D call TRBD1 (6 bases). Trimming took off 6 bases at V and 1 base at J, with 9 bases between the two ends. The CDR3 runs to 14 residues. CDR1 WNHNN and CDR2 SYGVQD come from the germline V gene (reference sequence). CDR3 sequence (DNA): TGCGCCAGCAGAGCGACAGGGAACACCGGGGAGCTGTTTTTT. It codes for CASRATGNTGELFF.

This rearrangement joins TRBV9 to TRBJ2-7, with 9 bases aligning to TRBD1. Looked up from germline, CDR1 is SGDLS and CDR2 is YYNGEE. The V gene end was trimmed by 3 bases and the J gene end by 4 bases; junction bases not matched to a gene: 8. This CDR3 is built from 15 residues. The CDR3 protein is CASSETGQGRYEQYF. In DNA, the CDR3 is TGTGCCAGCAGCGAAACGGGACAGGGTCGGTACGAGCAGTACTTC.

This chain joins TRBV15 and TRBJ2-5; possibly TRBD1 for D (5 bases). Trimming removed 1 base at V and 5 bases at J, with 20 bases between. This CDR3 spans 17 amino acids. CDR1 and CDR2 from the germline V gene are LNHNV and YYDKDF (reference sequence). The CDR3 sequence: CATSRASGLWGFETQYF. In DNA form, the CDR3 reads TGTGCCACCAGCAGAGCGTCCGGTCTCTGGGGCTTCGAGACCCAGTACTTC.

This chain links TRBV7-2 with TRBJ2-6; 7 bases line up with TRBD1. The germline CDR1 and CDR2 sequences are SGHTA and FQGNSA. CDR3 length: 18 amino acids. Losses at the gene ends were 5 bases for V and 0 bases for J; bases not matched to a gene: 10. CDR3 coding DNA: TGTGCCAGCAGCCCCGGTATCAGGGGGTTCTCTGGGGCCAACGTCCTGACTTTC. This sequence encodes CASSPGIRGFSGANVLTF.

V and J are TRBV6-5 and TRBJ2-5, with D possibly being TRBD1 (6 bases). Trimming stripped 5 bases from V and 5 bases from J, with 15 bases between. CDR3 length: 14 residues. Germline CDR1 reads MNHEY; CDR2 reads SVGAGI. This chain's CDR3 is CASSPTGWEETQYF. CDR3 nucleotide sequence: TGTGCCAGCAGTCCCACAGGGTGGGAGGAGACCCAGTACTTC.

This clone was counted between two and nine times. The chain couples TRBV7-2 to TRBJ2-7; D unresolved. Trimming stripped 5 bases from V and 0 bases from J, with 11 bases between. Germline CDR1 SGHTA, CDR2 FQGNSA. This CDR3 is built from 14 residues. The CDR3 is CASSQKTSSYEQYF. CDR3 bases: TGTGCCAGCAGCCAGAAGACCTCCTCCTACGAGCAGTACTTC.

The chain uses TRBV5-6 and TRBJ2-5; the D is unclear. Germline V gene lookup returns CDR1 SGHDT and CDR2 YYEEEE. The V gene lost 4 bases and the J gene lost 2 bases, with 15 bases spanning the gap. CDR3 length: 15 amino acids. CDR3 DNA sequence: TGTGCCAGCAGCCCGAGTCGACGGATTCAAGAGACCCAGTACTTC. This translates into CASSPSRRIQETQYF.

The chain uses TRBV25-1 and TRBJ1-3; TRBD1 matches at 8 bases. V dropped 6 bases and J dropped 3; count of bases not matched to a gene: 4. Germline V gene lookup returns CDR1 MGHDK and CDR2 SYGVNS. This CDR3 region has 14 residues. The CDR3 sequence is CASRDREGGNTIYF. CDR3 DNA sequence: TGTGCCAGCAGGGACAGGGAAGGTGGAAACACCATATATTTT.

This clone was seen once. The chain uses TRBV18 and TRBJ2-1; 9 bases agree with TRBD1. This CDR3 comprises 18 residues. The germline V gene has CDR1 KGHSH and CDR2 LQKENI. V trimming: 2 bases; J trimming: 0 bases; junction bases outside the gene matches: 8. The CDR3 spells CASSPIFTGGSSYNEQFF. The CDR3 bases are TGTGCCAGCTCACCAATTTTTACAGGGGGCAGCTCCTACAATGAGCAGTTCTTC.

The chain has TRBV7-2 and TRBJ1-3; D not certain. The ends were cut back, 3 bases at V and 0 bases at J, with 6 bases in the middle. The CDR3 sequence is 14 residues long. Germline V gives CDR1 SGHTA, CDR2 FQGNSA. This CDR3 reads CASSFGGSGNTIYF. The CDR3 DNA reads as TGTGCCAGCAGCTTTGGTGGCTCTGGAAACACCATATATTTT.

The chain recombines TRBV10-3 with TRBJ2-7; 11 nucleotides agree with TRBD1. CDR3 length equals 17 residues. The V gene's germline CDR1 is ENHRY and CDR2 SYGVKD. Unmatched junction bases numbered 10, after V lost 0 bases and J lost 6 bases. The CDR3 DNA reads as TGTGCCATCAGTGAGTCTAGGGGACAGGGGGGGCGAGGCGAGCAGTACTTC. Its protein product is CAISESRGQGGRGEQYF.

The chain couples TRBV7-2 to TRBJ1-3, with D unclear. Germline assignment: CDR1 SGHTA and CDR2 FQGNSA. This CDR3 has 16 residues. V dropped 0 bases and J dropped 0 bases, with 9 bases sitting between them. This chain's CDR3 is CASSLAQVLSGNTIYF. The CDR3 nucleotides read TGTGCCAGCAGCTTAGCCCAGGTTCTCTCTGGAAACACCATATATTTT. Using reference TRBV7-2 and TRBJ1-3 for the parts outside the CDR3, the full variable domain is GAGVSQSPSNKVTEKGKDVELRCDPISGHTALYWYRQSLGQGLEFLIYFQGNSAPDKSGLPSDRFSAERTGGSVSTLTIQRTQQEDSAVYLCASSLAQVLSGNTIYFGEGSWLTVV.

This chain connects TRBV27 to TRBJ2-7, with 8 bases fitting TRBD1. The V segment lost 4 bases and the J segment 6 bases; nucleotides outside the gene matches: 8. Germline V lookup: CDR1 MNHEY, CDR2 SMNVEV (reference sequence). CDR3 length equals 14 residues. In DNA form, the CDR3 reads TGTGCCAGCAGTTGGAACAGGGGGAAAAGCGAGCAGTACTTC. Encoded protein: CASSWNRGKSEQYF.

The V call is TRBV11-3, the J call TRBJ2-2; TRBD2 matches 8 bases. CDR1 and CDR2 (germline): SGHNT, YENEEA. Losses at the gene ends were 4 bases for V and 6 bases for J; bases not matched to a gene: 7. This CDR3 spans 15 amino acids. Here the CDR3 reads CASSSGLGGSGELFF. Here the CDR3 DNA reads TGTGCCAGCAGCTCGGGACTAGGGGGTTCCGGGGAGCTGTTTTTT. The full variable domain, with the rest looked up from reference TRBV11-3 and TRBJ2-2, is EAGVVQSPRYKIIEKKQPVAFWCNPISGHNTLYWYLQNLGQGPELLIRYENEEAVDDSQLPKDRFSAERLKGVDSTLKIQPAELGDSAVYLCASSSGLGGSGELFFGEGSRLTVL.

V gene TRBV7-5 combines with J gene TRBJ1-2. TRBV7-5 is a recognized pseudogene. CDR3 length: 11 residues. In nucleotides, the CDR3 is TGTGCCAGAAGCTTCCCCCGTGGCTACACCTTC. Amino acids: CARSFPRGYTF.

The chain recombines TRBV5-1 with TRBJ1-2; D remains ambiguous. The germline gives CDR1 SGHRS, CDR2 YFSETQ. The CDR3 sequence is 13 residues long. Trimming took off 0 bases at V and 10 bases at J, with 13 bases between the two ends. Here the CDR3 DNA reads TGCGCCAGCAGCTTGGACCGTATTAGCGACTACACCTTC. This translates into CASSLDRISDYTF.

This chain links TRBV4-2 with TRBJ1-4; 7 positions match TRBD1. The ends lost 1 base at V and 0 bases at J; junction bases unmatched: 2. Germline V CDR1 and CDR2: LGHNA, YNFKEQ. The CDR3 has 16 residues. DNA for the CDR3: TGTGCCAGCAGCCAAGTGGACAGGTCAACTAATGAAAAACTGTTTTTT. Its protein product is CASSQVDRSTNEKLFF.

This clone showed up just a few times. The rearrangement uses TRBV5-1 and TRBJ2-5, with 8 bases fitting TRBD1. The length of the CDR3 is 14 residues. CDR1 and CDR2 from the germline V gene are SGHRS and YFSETQ. V was clipped by 4 bases and J by 5 bases; unmatched bases: 7. The CDR3 sequence: CASSRDRLGETQYF. The CDR3 coding sequence is TGCGCCAGCAGCCGGGACAGGCTCGGCGAGACCCAGTACTTC.

V gene TRBV9 combines with J gene TRBJ1-4; the match to TRBD1 covers 9 bases. Germline values: CDR1 SGDLS, CDR2 YYNGEE. The CDR3 has 14 amino acids. After removal of 3 bases from V and 7 bases from J, the junction contained 4 bases not matched to a gene. The CDR3 is CASSAGTGPEKLFF. CDR3 in DNA: TGTGCCAGCAGCGCCGGGACAGGGCCTGAAAAACTGTTTTTT. The variable domain in full, with the rest retrieved from reference TRBV9 and TRBJ1-4, is DSGVTQTPKHLITATGQRVTLRCSPRSGDLSVYWYQQSLDQGLQFLIQYYNGEERAKGNILERFSAQQFPDLHSELNLSSLELGDSALYFCASSAGTGPEKLFFGSGTQLSVL.

The sample holds a few counts of this clone. The chain recombines TRBV7-9 with TRBJ2-2, with TRBD2 as a possible D gene (6 bases). This CDR3 has 14 residues. The V gene's germline CDR1 is SEHNR and CDR2 FQNEAQ (reference sequence). Trimming removed 2 bases at V and 6 bases at J, with 10 bases between. The CDR3 here is CASSLTGGAGELFF. CDR3 bases: TGTGCCAGCAGCTTAACCGGGGGTGCCGGGGAGCTGTTTTTT. The full variable domain, in which reference TRBV7-9 and TRBJ2-2 provide the parts outside the CDR3, is DTGVSQNPRHKITKRGQNVTFRCDPISEHNRLYWYRQTLGQGPEFLTYFQNEAQLEKSRLLSDRFSAERPKGSFSTLEIQRTEQGDSAMYLCASSLTGGAGELFFGEGSRLTVL.